Here is one TCR beta chain with its context. The ends were cut back, 3 bases at V and 2 bases at J, with 14 bases in the middle. Germline V gene lookup returns CDR1 SGHTA and CDR2 FQGTGA. The CDR3 runs to 16 residues. The sample originates from a study of blood T cell repertoires in COVID-19. Whole-study context: Whether acute or convalescent, the COVID-19 samples came from the United States, Italy and Spain. From T cells, B-cell-depleted T cells, or PBMCs came the material, which was cDNA or gDNA.

Study processing details: Reference gene primer amplification gave nucleated cell count estimates. Some clones are missing from TCRdb's copy, which holds only in-frame ones; the method was immunoSEQ multiplex PCR. For V, J and clone size, that table is used; D and trimming come from the DNA. Of some 230,000 clones in the sample, around 84% were seen once. The chain couples TRBV7-3 to TRBJ2-1, with a tentative D call TRBD2 (6 bases). The sequence came from a woman in her sixties or seventies who had recovered from COVID-19. Sequencing was performed on peripheral blood. The CDR3 spells CASSFSYGEAYNEQFF. In DNA, the CDR3 is TGTGCCAGCAGCTTTTCGTACGGGGAGGCCTACAATGAGCAGTTCTTC.